In its sample, the clone carrying this T cell receptor (beta chain) was seen once. The antigen is undetermined. The entry originates in a study of long-term antiretroviral therapy in people with HIV. Study-level information: The earliest samples predate the 2015 immediate-ART recommendation by about a decade. Study-wide results and limits: Whereas controls had wider CDR3 length ranges, HIV repertoires had narrower ones. ART preceded a rise in diversity that nonetheless stayed lower than in transplant donor controls. There were no data on ART adherence, viral resistance or therapy changes, a gap that limits inferences about post-ART repertoire changes.

Assay version v3.0 of immunoSEQ was used, and it was run at survey level. Generated by immunoSEQ multiplex PCR, the TCRdb table keeps only in-frame clones and is missing some. This sample has over 25,000 clones, with 80% to 90% found just once. The CDR3 has 13 residues. The V gene's germline CDR1 is LNHDA and CDR2 SQIVND (reference sequence). V shed 3 bases and J shed 0 bases, with 5 bases lying between them. This chain uses TRBV19 with TRBJ1-1, with D uncertain. This specimen was unsorted PBMCs, taken 3 years after starting antiretroviral therapy. The clonotype was recovered from a man aged 35 to 55 with HIV. The CDR3 spells CASSIGVNTEAFF. CDR3 coding DNA: TGTGCCAGTAGTATCGGGGTGAACACTGAAGCTTTCTTT.